These T cell receptor beta chains were read from a single sample in a study of vaccination effects on CD4 cells after COVID-19. The table came from immunoSEQ multiplex PCR; TCRdb's copy has only in-frame clones and leaves some out. Of 70,000 to 75,000 clones listed, roughly 70% are singletons. Their antigens are not known. The source material was CD4+ T cells from PBMCs cultured with HCoV-OC43 spike peptides, sampled before COVID-19 vaccination. The receptors originated from a human donor who received a COVID-19 vaccine. The CDR3 runs from the conserved cysteine through the conserved F or W. A D gene is named only where the DNA matches it firmly. A clone size is listed for some rows: how often the clone was seen (once, few, many), or a class if it is expanded.

j_gene | v_gene | abundance | d_gene | CDR3nt | CDR3aa
TRBJ2-2 | TRBV5-6 | . | . | TGTGCCAGCAGCTTCAGTGACGGCACCGGGGAGCTGTTTTTT | CASSFSDGTGELFF
TRBJ2-3 | TRBV14 | few | . | TGTGCCAGCAGCCAAGTATTGCTATTAAACACAGATACGCAGTATTTT | CASSQVLLLNTDTQYF
TRBJ1-5 | TRBV16 | few | TRBD1 | TGTGCCAGCAGCCTGCTGGGCGCACAGGGGAGCAATCAGCCCCAGCATTTT | CASSLLGAQGSNQPQHF
TRBJ1-2 | TRBV2 | few | . | TGTGCCAGCAGTGAAGAGGGCAACTATGGCTACACCTTC | CASSEEGNYGYTF
TRBJ1-5 | TRBV2 | . | TRBD1 | TGTGCCAGCCGGACAGGCCACAATCAGCCCCAGCATTTT | CASRTGHNQPQHF
TRBJ1-2 | TRBV18 | . | TRBD1 | TGTGCCAGCTCAGAATCAGGGGGGCCTTCGATTGGCTACACCTTC | CASSESGGPSIGYTF
TRBJ1-2 | TRBV7-8 | . | TRBD1 | TGTGCCAGCAGCTTAGGCCGAACAGGGGTTGGTGGCTACACCTTC | CASSLGRTGVGGYTF
TRBJ2-6 | TRBV28 | . | . | TGTGCCAGCAATGGAAGGGGACGTCGGAACTCTGGGGCCAACGTCCTGACTTTC | CASNGRGRRNSGANVLTF
TRBJ2-5 | TRBV5-1 | . | . | TGCGCCAGCAGCTTCGCAGGGGGGTCCAAGACCCAGTACTTC | CASSFAGGSKTQYF
TRBJ1-2 | TRBV2 | . | . | TGTGCCAGCAGTGGCGATACGGAAATCTATGGCTACACCTTC | CASSGDTEIYGYTF
TRBJ1-2 | TRBV28 | . | . | TGTGCCAGCATCGGCGGATACTATGGCTACACCTTC | CASIGGYYGYTF
TRBJ2-3 | TRBV10-2 | once | TRBD1 | TGCGCCAGCAGGACAGGGCTGGATACGCAGTATTTT | CASRTGLDTQYF
TRBJ1-5 | TRBV30 | . | . | TGTGCCTGGAGTGTAGGGTCGAGCTTAAATCAGCCCCAGCATTTT | CAWSVGSSLNQPQHF
TRBJ2-3 | TRBV19 | . | TRBD2 | TGTGCCAGTCGAGCGGGGCCCTTCACAGATACGCAGTATTTT | CASRAGPFTDTQYF
TRBJ2-2 | TRBV7-8 | . | TRBD1 | TGTGCCAGCAGCCCCATCCCCCCGGACAGGGTCCGGAACACCGGGGAGCTGTTTTTT | CASSPIPPDRVRNTGELFF
TRBJ1-1 | TRBV11-2 | . | . | TGTGCCAGCAGCTTAGTTACGTACACTGAAGCTTTCTTT | CASSLVTYTEAFF
TRBJ2-3 | TRBV9 | once | TRBD1 | TGTGCCAGCAGCGTGGACAGGGGAACAGATACGCAGTATTTT | CASSVDRGTDTQYF
TRBJ1-5 | TRBV6-2/TRBV6-3 | . | . | TGTGCCAGCAGTTATCCGGGCAATCAGCCCCAGCATTTT | CASSYPGNQPQHF
TRBJ2-5 | TRBV7-9 | . | . | TGTGCCAGCAGCACGGGGGAGACCCAGTACTTC | CASSTGETQYF
TRBJ1-3 | TRBV12-3/TRBV12-4 | once | . | TGTGCCAGCAGAGTTCTAAACACCATATATTTT | CASRVLNTIYF
TRBJ2-1 | TRBV7-9 | . | . | TGTGCCAGCAGCTTAGGCGGGGTTCTCCTAGACAATGAGCAGTTCTTC | CASSLGGVLLDNEQFF
TRBJ1-6 | TRBV6-1 | . | . | TGTGCCAGCAGTGGCCAGGGTCGTCAAAGCTCCTATAATTCACCCCTCCACTTT | CASSGQGRQSSYNSPLHF
TRBJ1-5 | TRBV4-1 | . | . | TGCGCCAGCAGCCAAGAAAGGGATCAGCCCCAGCATTTT | CASSQERDQPQHF
TRBJ1-2 | TRBV12-3/TRBV12-4 | few | . | TGTGCCAGCAGCCTCAGGGCCGGCTATGGCTACACCTTC | CASSLRAGYGYTF
TRBJ1-4 | TRBV9 | . | . | TGTGCCAGCAGCTCTCCAGGGGCGGGCGAAAAACTGTTTTTT | CASSSPGAGEKLFF
TRBJ2-1 | TRBV5-1 | . | . | TGCGCCAGCAGCTTGCAAGGACCTTACAATGAGCAGTTCTTC | CASSLQGPYNEQFF
TRBJ2-3 | TRBV6-5 | . | TRBD2 | TGTGCCAGCAGTCAGCGGGGGGGCGGGACAGATACGCAGTATTTT | CASSQRGGGTDTQYF
TRBJ1-2 | TRBV30 | . | . | TGTGCCCGCCGCTCCCAAACCGACGGCTACACCTTC | CARRSQTDGYTF
TRBJ2-2 | TRBV2 | . | . | TGTGCCAGCAAAGGGGACGCGAACACCGGGGAGCTGTTTTTT | CASKGDANTGELFF
TRBJ2-1 | TRBV28 | . | TRBD2 | TGTGCCAGCAGCCAACCCGGGACTAGAGGGTGGGAGTTCTTC | CASSQPGTRGWEFF
TRBJ2-3 | TRBV9 | . | TRBD2 | TGTGCCAGCAGCTACCTAGCGGGGGGGCCGGGAGATACGCAGTATTTT | CASSYLAGGPGDTQYF
TRBJ2-2 | TRBV19 | . | . | TGTGCCAGTATTGTGGACTCTCAATTCACCGGGGAGCTGTTTTTT | CASIVDSQFTGELFF
TRBJ2-2 | TRBV12-3/TRBV12-4 | few | . | TGTGCCAGCAGTCGTTGGCCCGGGGAGCTGTTTTTT | CASSRWPGELFF
TRBJ1-1 | TRBV7-9 | . | TRBD1 | TGTGCCAGCAGCTTGGGGGACAGACTGAACACTGAAGCTTTCTTT | CASSLGDRLNTEAFF
TRBJ2-3 | TRBV19 | . | . | TGTGCCAGTAGTAGGACACCCAGAAGCACAGATACGCAGTATTTT | CASSRTPRSTDTQYF
TRBJ1-3 | TRBV12-5 | . | . | TGTGCTAGTGGTTTGGGGGCAGGGGACGGAAACACCATATATTTT | CASGLGAGDGNTIYF
TRBJ2-1 | TRBV10-1 | few | . | TGCGCCAGCAACGGTCCGGGGCATGAGCAGTTCTTC | CASNGPGHEQFF
TRBJ1-6 | TRBV12-3/TRBV12-4 | . | . | TGTGCCAGCAGTTTAAAAGAGGGCTCACCCCTCCACTTT | CASSLKEGSPLHF
TRBJ2-5 | TRBV24-1 | once | . | TGTGCCACCAGTGAGGGGACGGCGAAAGAGACCCAGTACTTC | CATSEGTAKETQYF
TRBJ2-2 | TRBV9 | few | . | TGTGCCAGCAGCGCTGAACCCCTAGAGACCGGGGAGCTGTTTTTT | CASSAEPLETGELFF
TRBJ1-6 | TRBV5-1 | . | TRBD1 | TGCGCCAGCAGCCCCAGGGACAGGGAAAATTCACCCCTCCACTTT | CASSPRDRENSPLHF
TRBJ2-3 | TRBV6-1 | . | . | TGTGCCAGCAGTGAAGTTCTGACAGGAAGGAACACAGATACGCAGTATTTT | CASSEVLTGRNTDTQYF